What follows are 30 T cell receptor beta chains derived from one specimen sequenced in a study of OX40 agonist ivuxolimab in advanced cancers. Measured with immunoSEQ multiplex PCR; TCRdb has only the in-frame clones, and not every one. The data contain about 120,000 clones, 75% to 90% of them singletons. Here the sequenced sample was CD4+ or CD8+ T cells sorted from blood, taken in a trial of the OX40 agonist ivuxolimab. The receptors shown here come from an adult with an advanced solid tumor such as melanoma, head and neck, liver or kidney cancer.

This clone was observed a few times. The V call is TRBV7-9, the J call TRBJ2-5, with D perhaps TRBD1 (5 bases). Germline values: CDR1 SEHNR, CDR2 FQNEAQ (reference sequence). V was cut by 1 base and J by 4 bases, with 13 bases left in between. This CDR3 is 15 amino acids long. In DNA form, the CDR3 reads TGTGCCAGCAGCTTAGTTGTAGGGGCCCGAGAGACCCAGTACTTC. Translated: CASSLVVGARETQYF.

J is TRBJ2-1 and V is TRBV10-1, with D unclear. Per germline, CDR1 WNHNN and CDR2 SYGVQD (reference sequence). Trimming removed 0 bases at V and 0 bases at J, with 12 bases between. This CDR3 is 17 amino acids long. This CDR3 reads CASSESSGWGSYNEQFF. In nucleotides, the CDR3 is TGCGCCAGCAGTGAGTCGAGTGGTTGGGGCTCCTACAATGAGCAGTTCTTC.

This chain connects TRBV6-6 to TRBJ1-5; 8 bases are a match to TRBD1. The CDR3 has 13 residues. The V and J ends lost 7 bases and 4 bases, in that order; junction bases with no gene match: 3. Germline V gene sequence: CDR1 MNHNY, CDR2 SVGAGI (reference sequence). The CDR3 protein is CASIDRGNQPQHF. DNA of the CDR3: TGTGCCAGCATCGACAGGGGAAATCAGCCCCAGCATTTT.

About this clone: At the DNA level, this CDR3 is encoded by other sequences in the same sample as well. The chain links TRBV9 to TRBJ1-2; possibly TRBD1 for D (5 bases). There are 13 residues in the CDR3. The V gene lost 0 bases and the J gene lost 2 bases, with 5 bases spanning the gap. The germline V gene encodes CDR1 SGDLS and CDR2 YYNGEE. The CDR3 bases are TGTGCCAGCAGCGTAGCAGGGAACTATGGCTACACCTTC. Amino acids: CASSVAGNYGYTF.

This clone appeared a single time. The chain has TRBV5-1 and TRBJ2-7; D is ambiguous. The V and J ends lost 7 bases and 5 bases respectively, with 22 bases between them. Germline CDR1 reads SGHRS; CDR2 reads YFSETQ. This CDR3 spans 15 amino acids. CDR3 loop: CASHTAGVLVNEQYF. The CDR3 bases are TGCGCCAGCCATACGGCCGGAGTGTTAGTCAACGAGCAGTACTTC.

This clone was seen a single time. This chain joins TRBV5-6 and TRBJ2-3; D remains ambiguous. Between the trimmed V and J ends, which lost 1 base and 4 bases, there was a span of 4 bases. CDR1 and CDR2 (germline): SGHDT, YYEEEE. The CDR3 is made up of 12 amino acids. The CDR3 region has the DNA TGTGCCAGCAGCTTGTCGGCAGATACGCAGTATTTT. Amino acid sequence: CASSLSADTQYF.

The chain joins TRBV5-3 to TRBJ2-7, with D perhaps assigned TRBD1 or TRBD2 (6 bases each). TRBV5-3 is placed among ORFs of uncertain function. This CDR3 region has 16 residues. The germline V and J ends were trimmed by 4 bases and 2 bases, with 19 bases remaining between them. The CDR3 region is CARSPRGGGSPYEQYF. In DNA form, the CDR3 reads TGTGCCAGAAGCCCCCGAGGAGGGGGAAGTCCCTACGAGCAGTACTTC.

J is TRBJ2-1 and V is TRBV11-3; D possibly matches TRBD1 or TRBD2 (5 bases each). The CDR3 covers 15 residues. V was clipped by 0 bases and J by 5 bases, with 11 bases between them. Germline loops: CDR1 SGHNT, CDR2 YENEEA. The CDR3: CASSLDRGSHNEQFF. The DNA for the CDR3 is TGTGCCAGCAGCTTAGATCGGGGCAGCCACAATGAGCAGTTCTTC.

The rearrangement links TRBV6-1 to TRBJ1-5; D possibly corresponds to TRBD1 (6 bases). Between the trimmed V and J ends, which lost 7 bases and 7 bases, there was a span of 17 bases. Germline V lookup: CDR1 MNHNS, CDR2 SASEGT. The CDR3 is 14 residues long. The CDR3 here is CASTEGGGPQPQHF. CDR3 nucleotide sequence: TGTGCCAGCACCGAAGGGGGGGGGCCCCAGCCCCAGCATTTT.

This clone was recorded only once. The chain joins TRBV21-1 to TRBJ1-1; the D call TRBD1 from the table was never checked on the DNA. TRBV21-1 is a pseudogene segment. The CDR3 runs to 16 residues. CDR3 amino acids: CASSFLRQGVFTEAFF. The DNA of the CDR3 is TGTGCCAGCAGCTTCCTTCGACAGGGGGTGTTCACTGAAGCTTTCTTT.

V gene TRBV28 combines with J gene TRBJ2-7; D gene uncertain. The CDR3 contains 13 residues. Trimming removed 5 bases at V and 6 bases at J, with 14 bases between. CDR1 is MDHEN and CDR2 is SYDVKM in the germline V gene. This CDR3 reads CASSPYGYREQYF. The CDR3 nucleotides read TGTGCCAGCAGTCCTTATGGATACCGCGAGCAGTACTTC.

J is TRBJ1-1 and V is TRBV5-1; D call uncertain. Germline lookup yields CDR1 SGHRS and CDR2 YFSETQ. This CDR3 region has 15 residues. V was shortened by 0 bases and J by 2 bases, with 11 bases between the two germline ends. DNA of the CDR3: TGCGCCAGCAGCTTGGGCAGGCTCCCAAACACTGAAGCTTTCTTT. It encodes CASSLGRLPNTEAFF.

V usage is TRBV10-2 and J usage is TRBJ1-1; D is uncertain. V gave up 5 bases and J gave up 0 bases, with 10 bases separating them. CDR3 length: 14 residues. Germline-derived CDR1 and CDR2 are WSHSY and SAAADI. The CDR3 DNA reads as TGCGCCAGCAGTTCCACAGCGGTGAACACTGAAGCTTTCTTT. Amino acid sequence: CASSSTAVNTEAFF.

In this sample, this clone turned up a few times. The gene calls are TRBV5-1 and TRBJ1-1, with D possibly matching TRBD1 (5 bases). CDR1 SGHRS and CDR2 YFSETQ come from the germline V gene. This CDR3 has 12 residues. Trimming took 0 bases from V and 7 from J, leaving 7 bases between them. CDR3 sequence: CASSLEGREAFF. CDR3 in DNA: TGCGCCAGCAGCTTGGAGGGGCGTGAAGCTTTCTTT.

The V call is TRBV19, the J call TRBJ1-2; D remains unclear. Per germline, CDR1 LNHDA and CDR2 SQIVND (reference sequence). Deletions cut 4 bases from V and 1 base from J, with 13 bases between. The CDR3 is made up of 15 amino acids. For the CDR3, the DNA is TGTGCCAGTAGTAATCCCTCTCCGGGTAACTATGGCTACACCTTC. Translation gives CASSNPSPGNYGYTF.

This sequence joins TRBV5-6 and TRBJ1-2; possibly TRBD1 for D (5 bases). V dropped 0 bases and J dropped 4 bases, with 10 bases sitting between them. Germline loops: CDR1 SGHDT, CDR2 YYEEEE. The CDR3 is 14 amino acids. The CDR3 loop is CASSLGDGIYGYTF. The DNA for the CDR3 is TGTGCCAGCAGCTTGGGGGACGGAATCTATGGCTACACCTTC.

The chain combines TRBV6-1 with TRBJ1-6, with D perhaps TRBD1 (6 bases). The CDR3 is 12 residues long. The V gene's germline CDR1 is MNHNS and CDR2 SASEGT. The V end lost 7 bases, the J end lost 7 bases, and 8 bases lay between the germline ends. The CDR3 spells CASKDRNSPLHF. The DNA of the CDR3 is TGTGCCAGCAAGGACAGAAATTCACCCCTCCACTTT.

V is TRBV19 and J is TRBJ2-5; 10 nucleotides match TRBD1. V was pared by 6 bases and J by 5 bases, with 12 bases of the junction left unmatched. CDR1 is LNHDA and CDR2 is SQIVND in the germline V gene (reference sequence). The CDR3 has 16 residues. CDR3 in amino acids: CASSRLPGQGRETQYF. The CDR3 nucleotides read TGTGCCAGTAGCCGTCTCCCGGGACAGGGGAGGGAGACCCAGTACTTC.

The gene calls are TRBV15 and TRBJ2-3; 7 bases agree with TRBD2. Germline loops: CDR1 LNHNV, CDR2 YYDKDF (reference sequence). The CDR3 has 15 amino acids. J lost 2 bases, V lost 4 bases, and 6 bases had no gene match. CDR3 protein: CATSIIAGSTDTQYF. The CDR3 nucleotides read TGTGCCACCAGCATTATAGCGGGTTCCACAGATACGCAGTATTTT. The full variable domain, with the rest looked up from reference TRBV15 and TRBJ2-3, is DAMVIQNPRYQVTQFGKPVTLSCSQTLNHNVMYWYQQKSSQAPKLLFHYYDKDFNNEADTPDNFQSRRPNTSFCFLDIRSPGLGDTAMYLCATSIIAGSTDTQYFGPGTRLTVL.

The chain has TRBV18 and TRBJ2-7; perhaps D is TRBD1 or TRBD2 (5 bases each). CDR1 KGHSH and CDR2 LQKENI come from the germline V gene. This CDR3 region has 13 residues. Between the trimmed V and J ends, which lost 4 bases and 2 bases, there was a span of 9 bases. CDR3 DNA sequence: TGTGCCAGCTCACTAAGGGACCCCTACGAGCAGTACTTC. Protein sequence: CASSLRDPYEQYF.

The chain recombines TRBV19 with TRBJ1-4, with D uncertain. Trimming pared 10 bases from V and 0 bases from J, leaving 12 bases between. The CDR3 runs to 14 residues. Germline V gives CDR1 LNHDA, CDR2 SQIVND (reference sequence). This chain's CDR3 is CATGSKTTNEKLFF. The CDR3 DNA reads TGTGCCACGGGGTCTAAGACAACTAATGAAAAACTGTTTTTT.

The chain combines TRBV28 with TRBJ1-2; TRBD1 matches at 7 bases. The CDR3 loop spans 16 amino acids. Looked up from germline, CDR1 is MDHEN and CDR2 is SYDVKM. The V segment lost 4 bases and the J segment 6 bases; nucleotides outside the gene matches: 14. Here the CDR3 DNA reads TGTGCCAGCAGTTCGGCATCGGTACAGGGGATGAATGGCTACACCTTC. It encodes CASSSASVQGMNGYTF.

The rearrangement uses TRBV4-3 and TRBJ1-2; 8 bases map to TRBD1. The CDR3 loop spans 13 amino acids. Trimming took 4 bases from V and 8 from J; bases not matched to a gene: 6. From germline, CDR1 is LGHNA and CDR2 YSLEER. CDR3 DNA sequence: TGCGCCAGCAGCCCGGACAGGGCCGGAGGCTACACCTTC. Residues: CASSPDRAGGYTF.

This chain joins TRBV11-3 and TRBJ2-7, with 10 positions matching TRBD1. The CDR3 is 14 residues long. Trimming cost V 5 bases and J 2 bases; bases outside gene matches: 3. Germline V gene data show CDR1 as SGHNT and CDR2 as YENEEA. Written as DNA, the CDR3 is TGTGCCAGCAGCCGAGGACAGGGGGCCTACGAGCAGTACTTC. It specifies CASSRGQGAYEQYF.

This clone has just a few counts. The chain has TRBV2 and TRBJ1-1; tentative D call: TRBD1 (5 bases). From germline, CDR1 is SNHLY and CDR2 FYNNEI. This CDR3 is built from 13 residues. The V end lost 4 bases, the J end lost 4 bases, and 10 bases lay between the germline ends. The CDR3 DNA sequence: TGTGCCAGCAGTGTTTCGGGACTCACTGAAGCTTTCTTT. Translated: CASSVSGLTEAFF.

The chain employs TRBV7-3 and TRBJ2-2, with D possibly being TRBD1 or TRBD2 (5 bases each). The CDR3 consists of 18 residues. The germline CDR1 and CDR2 sequences are SGHTA and FQGTGA. V was shortened by 4 bases and J by 4 bases, with 22 bases between the two germline ends. The CDR3 DNA reads TGTGCCAGCAGCTCCGCCGGGACCAATATTGGGAGCACCGGGGAGCTGTTTTTT. Its translation is CASSSAGTNIGSTGELFF.

The chain's CDR3 is CASSETSGGATDTQYF. In DNA form, the CDR3 reads TGTGCCAGCAGTGAAACTAGCGGGGGGGCCACAGATACGCAGTATTTT. The chain carries TRBV6-1 and TRBJ2-3; 13 bases line up with TRBD2. Germline V gene lookup returns CDR1 MNHNS and CDR2 SASEGT. The CDR3 is 16 amino acids. The trim removed 2 bases at V and 2 bases at J, leaving 1 base unmatched.

The V and J genes are TRBV7-2 and TRBJ2-3; no clear D. V was pared by 6 bases and J by 8 bases, with 9 bases between. The CDR3 has 11 amino acids. Germline lookup yields CDR1 SGHTA and CDR2 FQGNSA. Here the CDR3 reads CASSFTRTQYF. As DNA, the CDR3 is TGTGCCAGCAGTTTTACCCGTACGCAGTATTTT.

The gene calls are TRBV6-1 and TRBJ2-7; D is possibly TRBD1 (5 bases). Germline V lookup: CDR1 MNHNS, CDR2 SASEGT. Trimming took off 6 bases at V and 0 bases at J, with 15 bases between the two ends. The CDR3 contains 15 residues. The CDR3 spells CASRDQGQISYEQYF. Written as DNA, the CDR3 is TGTGCCAGCAGGGACCAGGGTCAGATCTCCTACGAGCAGTACTTC.

In this sample, this clone turned up once. This rearrangement joins TRBV18 to TRBJ2-3; 13 bases fit TRBD2. The germline V gene has CDR1 KGHSH and CDR2 LQKENI. The CDR3 runs to 17 residues. The V segment lost 6 bases and the J segment 7 bases; nucleotides outside the gene matches: 13. The CDR3, as DNA: TGTGCCAGCTCGCCAAGGACTAGCGGGGGCCAGGCGAATACGCAGTATTTT. It is translated as CASSPRTSGGQANTQYF.